The rows below give T cell receptor beta chains drawn from one sample of a study of T cell responses to AZD1222 COVID-19 vaccine. Clones were read by immunoSEQ multiplex PCR, and TCRdb kept only the in-frame ones, dropping some. The table records more than 110,000 clones, approximately 85% of them present only once. Sequenced here: peripheral blood, sampled on day 0 of AZD1222 vaccination. The source is an adult in good health. Both conserved end residues are part of each CDR3. Each record gives: D gene, V gene, J gene, clone size, CDR3 protein, CDR3 DNA. D genes are given only for firm matches. Where a row states a size, it is once, few, many or the class of an expanded clone; other rows omit it.

NA	TRBV7-9	TRBJ1-4	few	CASSPVAGNEKLFF	TGTGCCAGCAGCCCGGTTGCCGGTAATGAAAAACTGTTTTTT
TRBD2	TRBV7-9	TRBJ2-3	NA	CASSGTRGGTDTQYF	TGTGCCAGCAGCGGGACTAGGGGGGGAACAGATACGCAGTATTTT
NA	TRBV21-1	TRBJ2-7	NA	CASTRPGARSGDYSYEQYF	TGTGCCAGCACACGTCCCGGGGCGCGGAGCGGGGACTACTCCTACGAGCAGTACTTC
NA	TRBV5-1	TRBJ1-1	NA	CASSPEGLTEAFF	TGCGCCAGCAGCCCCGAAGGGTTGACTGAAGCTTTCTTT
TRBD2	TRBV7-2	TRBJ2-7	NA	CASREAGSWEQYF	TGTGCCAGCAGGGAAGCGGGATCGTGGGAGCAGTACTTC
NA	TRBV28	TRBJ1-4	NA	CASNWARGTNEKLFF	TGTGCCAGCAATTGGGCCCGAGGGACTAATGAAAAACTGTTTTTT
TRBD2	TRBV6-5	TRBJ2-7	once	CASSYSGAGSYEQYF	TGTGCCAGCAGTTACTCGGGAGCGGGGTCCTACGAGCAGTACTTC
TRBD1	TRBV4-1	TRBJ2-1	NA	CASSSPTGGSFYNEQFF	TGCGCCAGCAGCTCCCCAACAGGGGGCAGTTTCTACAATGAGCAGTTCTTC
NA	TRBV3-1/TRBV3-2	TRBJ1-5	NA	CASSQEPSAGQPQHF	TGTGCCAGCAGCCAAGAACCAAGTGCCGGCCAGCCCCAGCATTTT
TRBD1	TRBV14	TRBJ2-7	NA	CASSQDWGTGLYEQYF	TGTGCCAGCAGCCAAGATTGGGGGACAGGGCTCTACGAGCAGTACTTC
NA	TRBV30	TRBJ2-7	once	CAWSGLAGNYEQYF	TGTGCCTGGAGCGGACTCGCGGGGAACTACGAGCAGTACTTC